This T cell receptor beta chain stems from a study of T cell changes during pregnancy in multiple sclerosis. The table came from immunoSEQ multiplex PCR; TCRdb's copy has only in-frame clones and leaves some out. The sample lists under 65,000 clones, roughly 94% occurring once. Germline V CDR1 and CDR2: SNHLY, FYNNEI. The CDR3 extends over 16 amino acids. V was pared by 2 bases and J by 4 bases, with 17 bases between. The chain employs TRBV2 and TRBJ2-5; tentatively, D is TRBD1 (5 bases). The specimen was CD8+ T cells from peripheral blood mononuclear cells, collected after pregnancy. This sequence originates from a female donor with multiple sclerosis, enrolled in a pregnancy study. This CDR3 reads CASSESLRGARETQYF. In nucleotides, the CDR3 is TGTGCCAGCAGTGAATCGCTACGTGGGGCCCGAGAGACCCAGTACTTC.